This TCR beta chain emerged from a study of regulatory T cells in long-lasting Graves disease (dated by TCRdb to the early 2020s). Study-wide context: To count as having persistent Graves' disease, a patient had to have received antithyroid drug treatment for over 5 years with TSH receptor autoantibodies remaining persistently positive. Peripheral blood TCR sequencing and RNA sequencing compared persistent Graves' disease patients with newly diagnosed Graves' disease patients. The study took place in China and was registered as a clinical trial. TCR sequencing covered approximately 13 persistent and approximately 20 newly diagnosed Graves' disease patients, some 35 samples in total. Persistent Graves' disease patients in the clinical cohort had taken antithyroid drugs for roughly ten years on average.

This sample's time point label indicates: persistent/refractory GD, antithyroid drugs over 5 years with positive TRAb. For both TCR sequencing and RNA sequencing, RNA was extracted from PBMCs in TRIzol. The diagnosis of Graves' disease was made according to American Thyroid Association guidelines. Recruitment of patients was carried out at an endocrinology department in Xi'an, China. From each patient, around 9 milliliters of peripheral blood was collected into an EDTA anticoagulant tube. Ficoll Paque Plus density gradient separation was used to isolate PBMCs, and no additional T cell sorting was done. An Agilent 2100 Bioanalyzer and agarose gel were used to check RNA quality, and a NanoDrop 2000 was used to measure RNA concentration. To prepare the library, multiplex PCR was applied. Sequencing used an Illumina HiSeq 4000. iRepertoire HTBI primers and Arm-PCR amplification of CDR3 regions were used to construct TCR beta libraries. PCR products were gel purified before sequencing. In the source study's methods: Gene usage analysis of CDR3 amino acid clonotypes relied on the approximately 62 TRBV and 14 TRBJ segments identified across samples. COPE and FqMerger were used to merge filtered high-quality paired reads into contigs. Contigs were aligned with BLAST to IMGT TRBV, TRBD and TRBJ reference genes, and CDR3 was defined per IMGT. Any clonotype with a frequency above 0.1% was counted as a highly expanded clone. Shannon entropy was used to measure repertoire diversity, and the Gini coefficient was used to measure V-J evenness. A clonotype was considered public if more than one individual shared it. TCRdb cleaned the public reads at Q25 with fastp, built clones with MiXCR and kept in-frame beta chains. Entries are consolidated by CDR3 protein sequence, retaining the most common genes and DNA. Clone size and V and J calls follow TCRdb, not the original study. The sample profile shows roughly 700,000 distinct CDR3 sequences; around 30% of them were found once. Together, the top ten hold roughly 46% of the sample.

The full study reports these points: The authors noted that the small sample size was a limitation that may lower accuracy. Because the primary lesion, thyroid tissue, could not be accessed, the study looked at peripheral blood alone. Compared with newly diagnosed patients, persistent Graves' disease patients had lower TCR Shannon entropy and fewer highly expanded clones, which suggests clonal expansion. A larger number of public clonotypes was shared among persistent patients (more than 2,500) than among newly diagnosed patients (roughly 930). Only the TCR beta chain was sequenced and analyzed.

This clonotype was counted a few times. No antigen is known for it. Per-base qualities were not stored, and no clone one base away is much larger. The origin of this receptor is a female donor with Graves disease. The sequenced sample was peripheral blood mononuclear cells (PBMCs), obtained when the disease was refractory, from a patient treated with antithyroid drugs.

CDR3 reads: CASSLNIRDRVATNEKLFF. The DNA reads as follows: TGTGCCAGCAGCTTAAACATCCGGGACAGGGTCGCAACTAATGAAAAACTGTTTTTT. This chain joins TRBV11-3 to TRBJ1-4, and 9 bases in between align with TRBD1. The CDR3 runs 19 amino acids, cysteine and phenylalanine included. The read is trimmed to its CDR3 DNA, 57 bases read in frame from base 1. V trim: 2 bases; J trim: 0 bases; unmatched bases: 10. CDR1 and CDR2 (SGHNT, YENEEA) derive from the germline V gene.